One and the same sample provided the 6 T cell receptor beta chains below, sequenced in a study of persistence of HIV-infected CD4 T cells. Their cognate antigens are unknown. Sequencing used immunoSEQ version 4 in survey mode. Repertoires were generated with immunoSEQ multiplex PCR, while TCRdb's copy carries only in-frame clones and drops some. The sample shows about 20,000 clones, roughly 60% of them seen only once. The stimulus was an HIV-1 Gag 15-mer peptide pool, 0.95 to 1 ug/peptide/mL. CD4+ T cells upregulating both CD40 ligand and CD69 were sorted as responding cells. The sample here was CD4+ T cells sorted from PBMCs after approximately 19-hour stimulation, taken from a patient who received antiretroviral therapy. These TCRs come from an adult woman with HIV who was CMV-seropositive.

The chain has TRBV7-3 and TRBJ1-1, with a tentative D call TRBD1 (5 bases). The CDR3 covers 13 residues. The V end was cut by 5 bases, the J end by 5 bases, with 12 bases between. Germline CDR1 SGHTA, CDR2 FQGTGA. In DNA, the CDR3 is TGTGCCAGCAGCCTAATGCGGGGGACTGAAGCTTTCTTT. Translated, it gives CASSLMRGTEAFF.

This clone was recorded a few times. The chain is built from TRBV6-6 and TRBJ2-3, with D possibly matching TRBD2 (6 bases). The length of the CDR3 is 17 residues. The ends were cut back, 5 bases at V and 0 bases at J, with 18 bases in the middle. CDR1 is MNHNY and CDR2 is SVGAGI in the germline V gene (reference sequence). The CDR3 protein is CASSPPPTGTSTDTQYF. The CDR3 DNA sequence: TGTGCCAGCAGTCCCCCCCCTACCGGGACTAGCACAGATACGCAGTATTTT.

By sample share, this clone is medium-sized. V usage is TRBV7-3 and J usage is TRBJ2-2; D uncertain. There are 14 residues in the CDR3. Deletions cut 3 bases from V and 0 bases from J, with 5 bases between. Germline CDR1 and CDR2: SGHTA and FQGTGA. The chain's CDR3 is CASSFWPNTGELFF. The CDR3 DNA sequence: TGTGCCAGCAGCTTTTGGCCGAACACCGGGGAGCTGTTTTTT.

The rearrangement joins TRBV18 to TRBJ2-2, with 8 bases aligning to TRBD2. The germline V gene encodes CDR1 KGHSH and CDR2 LQKENI. The CDR3 extends over 18 amino acids. The V and J ends lost 0 bases and 0 bases, in that order; junction bases with no gene match: 6. DNA of the CDR3: TGTGCCAGCTCACCACCTACTAGCGGTAATCCGAACACCGGGGAGCTGTTTTTT. Protein: CASSPPTSGNPNTGELFF.

The V gene is TRBV15, the J gene TRBJ1-6; TRBD1 agrees at 7 bases. This CDR3 contains 14 residues. From germline, CDR1 is LNHNV and CDR2 YYDKDF (reference sequence). Trimming cost V 4 bases and J 7 bases; bases outside gene matches: 4. CDR3 bases: TGTGCCACCAGCACAGGGACAGAAAATTCACCCCTCCACTTT. Protein: CATSTGTENSPLHF.

This clone has just a few counts. The genes are TRBV29-1 and TRBJ1-2; D may be TRBD1 (5 bases). The germline CDR1 and CDR2 sequences are SQVTM and ANQGSEA. This CDR3 is built from 15 residues. V dropped 7 bases and J dropped 0 bases, with 18 bases sitting between them. The DNA for the CDR3 is TGCAGCGCCGTGGGGCAGGGCAATTCTAACTATGGCTACACCTTC. Translated: CSAVGQGNSNYGYTF. The full variable domain, rest sourced from reference TRBV29-1 and TRBJ1-2, is SAVISQKPSRDICQRGTSLTIQCQVDSQVTMMFWYRQQPGQSLTLIATANQGSEATYESGFVIDKFPISRPNLTFSTLTVSNMSPEDSSIYLCSAVGQGNSNYGYTFGSGTRLTVV.